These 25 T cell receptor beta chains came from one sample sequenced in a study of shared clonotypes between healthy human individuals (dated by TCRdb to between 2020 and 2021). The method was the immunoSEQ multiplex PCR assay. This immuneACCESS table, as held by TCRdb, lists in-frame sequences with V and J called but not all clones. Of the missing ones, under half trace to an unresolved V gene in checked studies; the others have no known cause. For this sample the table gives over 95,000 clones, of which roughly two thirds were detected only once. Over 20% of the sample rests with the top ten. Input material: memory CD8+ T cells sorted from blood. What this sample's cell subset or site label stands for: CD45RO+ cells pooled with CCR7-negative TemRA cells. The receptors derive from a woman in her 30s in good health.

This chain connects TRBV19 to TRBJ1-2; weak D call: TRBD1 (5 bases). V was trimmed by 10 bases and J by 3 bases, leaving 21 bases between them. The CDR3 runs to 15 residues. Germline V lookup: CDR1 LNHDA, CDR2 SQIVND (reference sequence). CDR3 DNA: TGTGCCACCGCGTCGTGGTGGGGCTACCACTATGGCTACACCTTC. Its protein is CATASWWGYHYGYTF. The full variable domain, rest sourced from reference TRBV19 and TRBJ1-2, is DGGITQSPKYLFRKEGQNVTLSCEQNLNHDAMYWYRQDPGQGLRLIYYSQIVNDFQKGDIAEGYSVSREKKESFPLTVTSAQKNPTAFYLCATASWWGYHYGYTFGSGTRLTVV.

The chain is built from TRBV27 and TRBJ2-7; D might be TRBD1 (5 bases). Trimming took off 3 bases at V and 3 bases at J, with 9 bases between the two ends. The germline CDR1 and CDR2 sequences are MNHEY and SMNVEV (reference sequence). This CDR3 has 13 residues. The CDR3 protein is CASSFRQGYEQYF. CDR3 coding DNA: TGTGCCAGCAGTTTCCGTCAGGGCTACGAGCAGTACTTC.

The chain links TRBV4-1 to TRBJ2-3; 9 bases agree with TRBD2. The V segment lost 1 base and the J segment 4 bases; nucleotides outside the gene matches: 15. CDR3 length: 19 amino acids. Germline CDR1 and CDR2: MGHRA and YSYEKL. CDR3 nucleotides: TGCGCCAGCAGCCAAGGACTAGCGGTACTAAACGGGGGCCCAGATACGCAGTATTTT. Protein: CASSQGLAVLNGGPDTQYF.

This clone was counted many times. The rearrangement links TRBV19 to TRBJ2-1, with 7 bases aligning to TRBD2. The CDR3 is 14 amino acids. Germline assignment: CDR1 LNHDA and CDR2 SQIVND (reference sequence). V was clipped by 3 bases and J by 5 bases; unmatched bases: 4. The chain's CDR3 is CASSMAGEHNEQFF. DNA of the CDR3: TGTGCCAGTAGTATGGCGGGAGAACACAATGAGCAGTTCTTC.

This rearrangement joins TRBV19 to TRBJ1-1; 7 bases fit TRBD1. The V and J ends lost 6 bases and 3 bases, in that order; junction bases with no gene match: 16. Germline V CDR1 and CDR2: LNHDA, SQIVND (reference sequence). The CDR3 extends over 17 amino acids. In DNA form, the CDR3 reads TGTGCCAGTAGACGGACCTGGGAGGGGGCGTCGGACACTGAAGCTTTCTTT. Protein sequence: CASRRTWEGASDTEAFF.

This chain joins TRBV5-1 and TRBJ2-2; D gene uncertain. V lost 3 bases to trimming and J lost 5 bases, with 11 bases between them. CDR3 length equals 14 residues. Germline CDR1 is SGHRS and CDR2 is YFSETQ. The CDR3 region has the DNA TGCGCCAGCAGCTCCGACCTGAGAACCGGGGAGCTGTTTTTT. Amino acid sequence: CASSSDLRTGELFF.

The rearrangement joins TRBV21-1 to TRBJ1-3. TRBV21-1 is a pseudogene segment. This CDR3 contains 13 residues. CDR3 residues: CASPGSTGNTIYF. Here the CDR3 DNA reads TGTGCCAGTCCGGGGAGTACGGGAAACACCATATATTTT.

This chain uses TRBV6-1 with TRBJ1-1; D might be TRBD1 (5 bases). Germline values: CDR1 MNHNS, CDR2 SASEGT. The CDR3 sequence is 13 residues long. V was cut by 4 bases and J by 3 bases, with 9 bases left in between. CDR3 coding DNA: TGTGCCAGCAGTGCGTGGGGGGACACTGAAGCTTTCTTT. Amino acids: CASSAWGDTEAFF.

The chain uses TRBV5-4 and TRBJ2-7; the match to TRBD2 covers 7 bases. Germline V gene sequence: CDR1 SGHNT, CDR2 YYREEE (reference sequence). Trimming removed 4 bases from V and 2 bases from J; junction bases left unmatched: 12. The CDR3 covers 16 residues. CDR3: CASSQEGAGDPYEQYF. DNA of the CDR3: TGTGCCAGCAGCCAAGAAGGGGCGGGAGATCCCTACGAGCAGTACTTC.

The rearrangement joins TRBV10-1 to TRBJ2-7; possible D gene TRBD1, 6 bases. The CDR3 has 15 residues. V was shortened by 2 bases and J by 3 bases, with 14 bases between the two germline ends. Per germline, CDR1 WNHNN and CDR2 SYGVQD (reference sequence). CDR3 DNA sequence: TGCGCCAGCAGTGAGATACAGGGTTCCGGCTACGAGCAGTACTTC. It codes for CASSEIQGSGYEQYF.

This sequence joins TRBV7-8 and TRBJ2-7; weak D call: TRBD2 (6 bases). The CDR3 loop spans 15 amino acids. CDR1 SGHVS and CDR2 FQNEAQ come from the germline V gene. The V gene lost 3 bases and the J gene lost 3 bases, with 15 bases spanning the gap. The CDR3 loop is CASSFSRGSGYEQYF. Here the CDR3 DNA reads TGTGCCAGCAGCTTCTCCAGAGGTAGCGGCTACGAGCAGTACTTC.

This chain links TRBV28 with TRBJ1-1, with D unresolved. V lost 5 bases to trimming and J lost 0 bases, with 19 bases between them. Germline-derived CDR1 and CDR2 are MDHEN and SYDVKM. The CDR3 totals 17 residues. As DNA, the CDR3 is TGTGCCAGCAGTACTGGGATTCGGGGTCCAGTGAACACTGAAGCTTTCTTT. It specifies CASSTGIRGPVNTEAFF.

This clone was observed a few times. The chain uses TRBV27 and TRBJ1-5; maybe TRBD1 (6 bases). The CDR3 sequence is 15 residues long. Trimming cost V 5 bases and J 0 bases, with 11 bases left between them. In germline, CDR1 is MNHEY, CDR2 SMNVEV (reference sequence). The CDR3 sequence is CASSAQGNSNQPQHF. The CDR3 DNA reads TGTGCCAGCAGTGCACAGGGAAATAGCAATCAGCCCCAGCATTTT.

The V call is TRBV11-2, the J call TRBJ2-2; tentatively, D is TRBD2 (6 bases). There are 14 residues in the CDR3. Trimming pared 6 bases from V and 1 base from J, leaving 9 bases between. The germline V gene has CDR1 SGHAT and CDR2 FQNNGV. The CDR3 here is CASRGLMNTGELFF. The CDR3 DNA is TGTGCCAGCAGAGGACTAATGAACACCGGGGAGCTGTTTTTT.

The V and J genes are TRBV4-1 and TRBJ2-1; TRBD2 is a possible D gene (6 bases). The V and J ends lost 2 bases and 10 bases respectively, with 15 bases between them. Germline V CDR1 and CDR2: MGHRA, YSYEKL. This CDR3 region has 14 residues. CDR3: CASSQRTTYREQFF. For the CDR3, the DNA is TGCGCCAGCAGCCAACGGACTACCTACAGGGAGCAGTTCTTC.

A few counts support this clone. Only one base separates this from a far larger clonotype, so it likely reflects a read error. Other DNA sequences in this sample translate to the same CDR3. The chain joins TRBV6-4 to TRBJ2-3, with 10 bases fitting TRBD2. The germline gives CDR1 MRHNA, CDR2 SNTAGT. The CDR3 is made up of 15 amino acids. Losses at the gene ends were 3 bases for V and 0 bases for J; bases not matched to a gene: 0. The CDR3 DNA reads TGTGCCAGCAGTGAACTAGCGGGGAGCACAGATACGCAGTATTTT. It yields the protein CASSELAGSTDTQYF.

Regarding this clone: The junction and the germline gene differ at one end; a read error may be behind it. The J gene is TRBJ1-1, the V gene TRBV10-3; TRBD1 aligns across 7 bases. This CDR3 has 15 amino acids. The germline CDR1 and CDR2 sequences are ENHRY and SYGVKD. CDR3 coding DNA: TGTGCCAGCAGTTTGGCCGAGGGACAGTACACTGAAGCTTTCTTT. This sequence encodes CASSLAEGQYTEAFF.

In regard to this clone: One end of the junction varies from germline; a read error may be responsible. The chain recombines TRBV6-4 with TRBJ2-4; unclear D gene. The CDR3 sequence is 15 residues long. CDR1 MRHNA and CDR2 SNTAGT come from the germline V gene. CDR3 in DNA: TGTGCCAGCAGTTACTCGTCACATCCCAAAAACATTCAGTACTTC. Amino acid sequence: CASSYSSHPKNIQYF.

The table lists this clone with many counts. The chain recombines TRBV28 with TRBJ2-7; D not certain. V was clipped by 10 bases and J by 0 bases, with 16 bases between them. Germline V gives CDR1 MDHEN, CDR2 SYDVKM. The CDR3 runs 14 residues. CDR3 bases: TGTGCCACCCGCTTAGCAGATAACTCCTACGAGCAGTACTTC. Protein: CATRLADNSYEQYF.

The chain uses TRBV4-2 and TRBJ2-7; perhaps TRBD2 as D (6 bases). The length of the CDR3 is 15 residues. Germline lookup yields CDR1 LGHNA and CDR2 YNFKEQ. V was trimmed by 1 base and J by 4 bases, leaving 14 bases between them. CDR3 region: CASSQAGGTGYEQYF. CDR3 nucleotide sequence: TGTGCCAGCAGCCAAGCCGGGGGTACAGGATACGAGCAGTACTTC.

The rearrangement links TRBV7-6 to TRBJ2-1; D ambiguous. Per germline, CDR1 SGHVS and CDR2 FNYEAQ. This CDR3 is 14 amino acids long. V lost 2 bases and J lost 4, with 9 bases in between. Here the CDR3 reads CASSLRRGYNEQFF. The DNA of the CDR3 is TGTGCCAGCAGCTTACGTCGTGGGTACAATGAGCAGTTCTTC.

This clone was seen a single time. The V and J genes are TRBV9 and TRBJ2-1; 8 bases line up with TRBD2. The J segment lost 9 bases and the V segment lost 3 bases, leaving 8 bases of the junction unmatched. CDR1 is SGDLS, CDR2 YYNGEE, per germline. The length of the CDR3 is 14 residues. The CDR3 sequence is CASSGTGGPGEQFF. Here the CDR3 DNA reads TGTGCCAGCAGCGGAACGGGAGGGCCGGGTGAGCAGTTCTTC.

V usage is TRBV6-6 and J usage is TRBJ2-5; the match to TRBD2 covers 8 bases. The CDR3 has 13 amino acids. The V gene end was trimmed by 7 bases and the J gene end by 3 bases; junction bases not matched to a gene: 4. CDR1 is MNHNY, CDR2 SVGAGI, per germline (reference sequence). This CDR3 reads CASTTGGKETQYF. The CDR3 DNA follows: TGTGCCAGCACCACGGGGGGGAAAGAGACCCAGTACTTC.

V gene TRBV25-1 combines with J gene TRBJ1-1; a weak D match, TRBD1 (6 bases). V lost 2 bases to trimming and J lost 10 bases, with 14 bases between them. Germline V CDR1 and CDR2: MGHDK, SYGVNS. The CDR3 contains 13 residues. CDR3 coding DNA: TGTGCCAGCAGTGAACTCGGGGGGCTGGGAGCTTTCTTT. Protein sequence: CASSELGGLGAFF.

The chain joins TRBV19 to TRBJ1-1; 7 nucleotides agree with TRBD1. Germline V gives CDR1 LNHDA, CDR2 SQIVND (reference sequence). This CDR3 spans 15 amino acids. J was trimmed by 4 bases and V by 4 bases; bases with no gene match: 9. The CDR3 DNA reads TGTGCCAGTAGTAAACCCACAGGGGTCGGCACTGAAGCTTTCTTT. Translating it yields CASSKPTGVGTEAFF.